This T cell receptor beta chain was recorded in a study of blood T cell repertoires in COVID-19 (dated by TCRdb to 2020 to 2021). A note on the overall study: Samples covering the acute and convalescent phases of COVID-19 were provided by collaborators in the United States, Italy and Spain. The prospective study material was composed of cDNA or gDNA derived from T cells, B-cell-depleted T cells, or PBMCs. Subjects who had been exposed to COVID-19, were actively infected with it, or had recovered from it provided the deeply sampled blood TCRbeta repertoires that made up the dataset. The repertoires were released in a freely available public database meant as a resource for research on the immune response to SARS-CoV-2. Samples came from the ongoing ImmuneRACE study (first 160 participants) plus 1,254 subjects from 6 global collaborators. Sample metadata almost always included a de-identified subject ID, COVID-19 status, age in years and sex. Where available, HLA class I and class II types were taken from metadata supplied by the sample provider and were not determined by assay-based typing.

Participants in the prospective study were enrolled through a virtual design, were aged roughly 18 to 100 years, and lived in 24 United States geographic areas. To assign participants to cohorts, the prospective study relied on clinical history that participants themselves reported in a screening survey and a study questionnaire. Recovered participants in ImmuneRACE Cohort 3 were defined by two consecutive negative NP/OP PCR tests, clearance by a healthcare professional, or resolution of symptoms. In the prospective study, whole blood, serum and a nasopharyngeal or oropharyngeal swab were collected from each participant by mobile phlebotomists. Prospective study participants could optionally give additional blood draws and questionnaires over a 2-month period. Blood samples from the prospective study were shipped frozen or at room temperature prior to DNA extraction. In this sample, this clone turned up once. There is no known antigen for this receptor. The sample holds no much larger clone one base away, and base qualities are not on file.

CDR3 length: 17 amino acids, cysteine to phenylalanine. Only the CDR3 DNA stays, 51 bases, in frame from base 1. The germline V gene (reference sequence) specifies LNHNV as CDR1 and YYDKDF as CDR2. Cut back by 1 base and 1 base, the V and J ends lie 16 bases apart. The immunoSEQ Assay, a bias-controlled multiplex PCR, was used to amplify TCRbeta CDR3 regions from genomic DNA. The original methods were these. The number of nucleated cells in each sample was estimated from the amplification of reference gene primers within the assay. Sequence reads were collapsed and filtered to measure the absolute abundance of every unique TCRbeta CDR3 rearrangement. Productive Simpson clonality was computed per sample as the square root of Simpson's diversity index over productive rearrangements. The table comes from immuneACCESS by way of TCRdb, which keeps in-frame sequences with V and J called. Part of the clones is missing from these tables; in studies checked, under half for an unresolved V gene and the rest for unknown reasons. V and J calls and clone size are copied from that table; D and trimming were computed from the DNA. This sample lists more than 300,000 clones; around 89% were detected once. In total, the top ten clones hold 0.9% to 1.5% of the sample.

Results the study describes overall, beyond this receptor: How much clinical and demographic metadata was included differed by source and by participant, and the metadata was provided uncurated.

The chain couples TRBV15 to TRBJ1-1; perhaps TRBD1 is the D gene, with 5 bases matching. This TCR derives from a woman between 18 and 29 years old who had recovered from COVID-19. Sequencing input: PBMCs or T cells enriched from blood (not recorded which). The CDR3 protein: CATSRGIQGSKNTEAFF. In nucleotides, the sequence is TGTGCCACCAGCAGAGGCATTCAGGGCTCGAAGAACACTGAAGCTTTCTTT.